This T cell receptor beta chain originates from a study of cytomegalovirus exposure and HLA in healthy donors. Amplification used 60 Vbeta primers and 13 Jbeta primers. Only in-frame clones appear in the TCRdb table, and some are missing; sequencing was by immunoSEQ multiplex PCR. Of over 90,000 clones in the sample, around 79% were seen once. The clonotype originates from a man in his fifties or sixties in good health and CMV-seropositive. The sample taken for sequencing was PBMCs.

As DNA, the CDR3 is TGTGCCAGCAGCGGCGGGGGGAACACTGAAGCTTTCTTT. Translated: CASSGGGNTEAFF. V and J are TRBV6-5 and TRBJ1-1, with D tentatively TRBD1 (5 bases). Looked up from germline, CDR1 is MNHEY and CDR2 is SVGAGI. Deletions cut 6 bases from V and 1 base from J, with 9 bases between. The CDR3 contains 13 residues.